Listed below are T cell receptor beta chains from one sample, sequenced in a study of T cell responses to AZD1222 COVID-19 vaccine. Sequencing was performed with immunoSEQ multiplex PCR; in TCRdb, only in-frame clones are kept and a portion is missing. Of about 130,000 clones listed, roughly nine tenths are singletons. This sample comprised peripheral blood, obtained on day 0 of AZD1222 vaccination. All receptors come from an adult in good health. Both conserved end residues are trimmed from each CDR3. Clone size appears in some rows only: once, few, many, or a class for an expanded clone.

TRBV5-1 | . | ASSLGTGKNIQY
TRBV5-1 | . | ASSLGQYADEQF
TRBV9 | . | ASSEHSGGNTGELF
TRBV3-1/TRBV3-2 | . | ASSQGLGATGELF
TRBV28 | . | ASSPQSTFVQY
TRBV2 | . | ASSGDLSYGYT
TRBV3-1/TRBV3-2 | . | ASSQDGLSGELF
TRBV29-1 | . | SASGAKTQY
TRBV4-2 | few | ASSQGSLAEQY
TRBV30 | once | AWSLGRGGTEAF
TRBV28 | . | ASSYVQGWEQY
TRBV5-4 | . | ASSPGRTGELF
TRBV30 | . | AWSPNRGINEKLF
TRBV7-2 | . | ASSPRGGSTDTQY
TRBV14 | few | ASSQEAGGYNEQF
TRBV7-3 | . | ASRYTGTGGPGELF
TRBV7-9 | . | ASSLGVSAGEYQETQY
TRBV2 | . | ASSEIASGRTYEQY
TRBV5-4 | . | ASSLRLNYGYT
TRBV4-2 | once | ASSQEDSGSHEQY
TRBV5-1 | . | ASTRGQAEETQY